Listed below are T cell receptor beta chains from one sample, sequenced in a study of shared clonotypes between healthy human individuals. This table comes from immunoSEQ multiplex PCR, and its TCRdb copy is limited to in-frame clones, with some not included. The sample shows some 1,900,000 clones, about 95% of them seen only once. The sequenced material came from naive CD8+ T cells sorted from blood. Receptors originate from a man between 18 and 35 years old in good health. The CDR3 runs from the conserved cysteine through the conserved F or W. D genes are given only for firm matches. For some rows the clone size is stated as once, few or many, or as a class when expanded; others skip it.

j_call,cdr3_length,clone_size,v_call,d_call,cdr3_aa,cdr3_nt
TRBJ2-1,17,once,TRBV5-1,TRBD2,CASSLGLAGGSYNEQFF,TGCGCCAGCAGCTTGGGCCTAGCGGGAGGGTCCTACAATGAGCAGTTCTTC
TRBJ2-1,16,-,TRBV4-2,TRBD2,CASSQGLASGSNEQFF,TGTGCCAGCAGCCAAGGGTTGGCTAGCGGGTCCAATGAGCAGTTCTTC
TRBJ2-7,14,-,TRBV27,-,CASSLRDPLYEQYF,TGTGCCAGCAGTTTAAGGGACCCCTTGTACGAGCAGTACTTC
TRBJ1-2,15,-,TRBV28,-,CASTSKQDPIYGYTF,TGTGCCAGCACCTCCAAACAGGACCCTATCTATGGCTACACCTTC
TRBJ2-1,16,-,TRBV28,TRBD2,CASSTRLAGGPDEQFF,TGTGCCAGCAGTACCCGACTAGCGGGGGGGCCCGATGAGCAGTTCTTC
TRBJ2-1,15,-,TRBV27,-,CASSPRQDLYNEQFF,TGTGCCAGCAGCCCCCGACAGGACCTCTACAATGAGCAGTTCTTC
TRBJ2-7,13,-,TRBV2,-,CATRGRSYYEQYF,TGTGCCACCCGAGGCAGGAGCTACTACGAGCAGTACTTC
TRBJ2-4,18,-,TRBV28,TRBD1,CASSLLVDRALAKNIQYF,TGTGCCAGCAGTTTATTAGTGGACAGGGCCTTAGCCAAAAACATTCAGTACTTC
TRBJ1-2,14,-,TRBV11-2,TRBD1,CASSLVGQGDGYTF,TGTGCCAGCAGCTTAGTGGGACAGGGGGATGGCTACACCTTC
TRBJ2-1,16,-,TRBV27,TRBD2,CASSLFSGGVLNEQFF,TGTGCCAGCAGTTTATTCTCGGGGGGGGTTTTGAATGAGCAGTTCTTC
TRBJ2-7,15,-,TRBV11-2,TRBD1,CASSLDPQGWYEQYF,TGTGCCAGCAGCTTAGATCCACAGGGGTGGTACGAGCAGTACTTC
TRBJ2-7,14,-,TRBV5-6,-,CASSIGGWNYEQYF,TGTGCCAGCAGCATAGGGGGATGGAACTACGAGCAGTACTTC
TRBJ2-7,15,-,TRBV28,-,CASRAETGTIYEQYF,TGTGCCAGCAGGGCCGAAACAGGGACGATCTACGAGCAGTACTTC
TRBJ2-1,15,-,TRBV7-2,-,CASSSRGGLGNEQFF,TGTGCCAGCAGTTCCCGGGGCGGGCTGGGCAATGAGCAGTTCTTC
TRBJ2-7,15,-,TRBV4-1,-,CASSQDRASAYEQYF,TGCGCCAGCAGCCAAGATCGCGCCTCCGCCTACGAGCAGTACTTC
TRBJ2-7,16,-,TRBV7-9,-,CASSLNGRDDSYEQYF,TGTGCCAGCAGCTTAAACGGCAGGGATGACTCCTACGAGCAGTACTTC
TRBJ1-1,15,-,TRBV13,-,CASSLDIVKPTEAFF,TGTGCCAGCAGCTTAGACATCGTGAAACCCACTGAAGCTTTCTTT
TRBJ1-6,13,-,TRBV7-9,-,CASSLVGNSPLHF,TGTGCCAGCAGCTTAGTCGGTAATTCACCCCTCCACTTT
TRBJ2-1,15,-,TRBV1,-,CTSSQGLAGLDEQFF,TGCACCAGCAGCCAAGGGCTAGCGGGTTTAGATGAGCAGTTCTTC
TRBJ2-1,14,-,TRBV27,TRBD1,CASSIRDRGNEQFF,TGTGCCAGCAGTATCCGGGACAGAGGGAATGAGCAGTTCTTC
TRBJ1-6,17,-,TRBV4-1,TRBD1,CASSQARGTGGGSPLHF,TGCGCCAGCAGCCAAGCCCGCGGAACAGGGGGAGGTTCACCCCTCCACTTT
TRBJ2-1,14,-,TRBV30,TRBD1,CAWSEMTGRDEQFF,TGTGCCTGGAGTGAAATGACAGGGCGGGATGAGCAGTTCTTC
TRBJ2-5,14,-,TRBV13,-,CASSSADHRETQYF,TGTGCCAGCAGCTCAGCTGATCACAGGGAGACCCAGTACTTC
TRBJ2-5,16,-,TRBV4-3,TRBD2,CASSHGLAGGAETQYF,TGCGCCAGCAGCCACGGACTAGCGGGAGGCGCAGAGACCCAGTACTTC
TRBJ1-1,13,-,TRBV28,-,CASSFRVNTEAFF,TGTGCCAGCAGTTTTCGCGTGAACACTGAAGCTTTCTTT
TRBJ1-1,16,-,TRBV2,TRBD1,CASRPEWTGVGTEAFF,TGTGCCAGCAGGCCCGAGTGGACAGGGGTGGGCACTGAAGCTTTCTTT
TRBJ1-4,16,-,TRBV28,-,CASTLTGSITNEKLFF,TGTGCCAGCACCCTAACCGGGAGTATTACTAATGAAAAACTGTTTTTT
TRBJ2-7,15,-,TRBV30,TRBD2,CAWSVTGGSSYEQYF,TGTGCCTGGAGTGTGACGGGGGGAAGCTCCTACGAGCAGTACTTC
TRBJ2-2,16,-,TRBV5-1,TRBD1,CASSWGQGENTGELFF,TGCGCCAGCAGCTGGGGACAGGGGGAAAACACCGGGGAGCTGTTTTTT
TRBJ2-7,13,-,TRBV5-6,-,CASSLASVDEQYF,TGTGCCAGCAGCTTGGCTAGTGTCGACGAGCAGTACTTC
TRBJ2-3,11,-,TRBV7-9,-,CASSSADTQYF,TGTGCCAGCAGCTCAGCGGATACGCAGTATTTT
TRBJ2-7,16,once,TRBV6-1,TRBD1,CASSGSTGQSTYEQYF,TGTGCCAGCAGTGGAAGTACGGGACAGTCTACCTACGAGCAGTACTTC
TRBJ1-6,17,-,TRBV7-9,-,CASSLGRLGDGYSPLHF,TGTGCCAGCAGCTTAGGAAGGTTGGGGGATGGGTATTCACCCCTCCACTTT
TRBJ1-6,14,-,TRBV28,-,CASSLVTLDSPLHF,TGTGCCAGCAGCCTGGTTACTTTGGATTCACCCCTCCACTTT
TRBJ2-2,15,-,TRBV6-5,TRBD2,CASSLPGGGTGELFF,TGTGCCAGCAGTCTCCCGGGGGGGGGCACCGGGGAGCTGTTTTTT
TRBJ2-7,12,-,TRBV1,-,CTSGRVSYEQYF,TGCACCAGCGGAAGGGTCTCCTACGAGCAGTACTTC
TRBJ2-7,14,-,TRBV5-4,-,CASSSARGAGEQYF,TGTGCCAGCAGCTCCGCCCGGGGGGCGGGAGAGCAGTACTTC
TRBJ2-7,11,-,TRBV9,-,CASSGGGEQYF,TGTGCCAGCAGCGGGGGAGGCGAGCAGTACTTC
TRBJ2-6,18,-,TRBV5-4,TRBD1,CASSLKGADVSGANVLTF,TGTGCCAGCAGCTTGAAGGGGGCGGATGTATCTGGGGCCAACGTCCTGACTTTC
TRBJ1-6,13,-,TRBV7-9,-,CASTPSGDSPLHF,TGTGCCAGCACCCCTTCGGGGGATTCACCCCTCCACTTT
TRBJ2-7,13,-,TRBV7-9,-,CASSLGGDYEQYF,TGTGCCAGCAGCTTAGGAGGCGACTACGAGCAGTACTTC
TRBJ2-1,20,-,TRBV11-2,TRBD2,CASSLDSSGSSFATYNEQFF,TGTGCCAGCAGCTTAGATTCTAGCGGGAGCTCATTCGCCACCTACAATGAGCAGTTCTTC
TRBJ2-3,17,-,TRBV5-8,TRBD1,CASSEGDREGSTDTQYF,TGTGCCAGCAGCGAAGGGGACAGGGAGGGTAGCACAGATACGCAGTATTTT
TRBJ1-4,12,few,TRBV7-9,-,CASSRDYEKLFF,TGTGCCAGCAGCCGTGATTACGAAAAACTGTTTTTT
TRBJ2-5,16,-,TRBV2,-,CASSYDRNLSQETQYF,TGTGCCAGCAGTTACGACAGAAACCTATCTCAAGAGACCCAGTACTTC
TRBJ2-1,13,-,TRBV27,-,CASSPLGHNEQFF,TGTGCCAGCAGTCCACTGGGCCACAATGAGCAGTTCTTC
TRBJ1-2,14,-,TRBV29-1,-,CSVEPTGRHYGYTF,TGCAGCGTTGAACCGACAGGCCGACACTATGGCTACACCTTC
TRBJ2-1,13,-,TRBV9,TRBD2,CASSPGAGGEQFF,TGTGCCAGCAGCCCCGGCGCGGGGGGTGAGCAGTTCTTC